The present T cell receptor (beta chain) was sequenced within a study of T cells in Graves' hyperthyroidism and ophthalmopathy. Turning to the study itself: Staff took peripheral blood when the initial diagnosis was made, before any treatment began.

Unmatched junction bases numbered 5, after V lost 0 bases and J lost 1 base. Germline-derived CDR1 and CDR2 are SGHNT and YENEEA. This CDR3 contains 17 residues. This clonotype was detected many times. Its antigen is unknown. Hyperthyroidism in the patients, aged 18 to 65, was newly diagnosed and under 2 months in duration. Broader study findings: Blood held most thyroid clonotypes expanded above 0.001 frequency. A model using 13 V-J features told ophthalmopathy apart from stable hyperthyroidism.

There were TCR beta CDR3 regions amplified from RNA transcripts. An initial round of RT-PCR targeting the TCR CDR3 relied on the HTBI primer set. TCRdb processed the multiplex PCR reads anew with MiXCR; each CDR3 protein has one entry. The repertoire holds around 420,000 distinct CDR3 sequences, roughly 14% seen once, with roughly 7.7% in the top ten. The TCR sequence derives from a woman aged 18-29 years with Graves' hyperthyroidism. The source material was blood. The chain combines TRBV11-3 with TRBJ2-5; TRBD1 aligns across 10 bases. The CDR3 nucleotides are TGTGCCAGCAGCTTAGATGGGGGACAGGGGATCCAAGAGACCCAGTACTTC. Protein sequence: CASSLDGGQGIQETQYF.